This entry lists 26 T cell receptor beta chains sequenced from one sample in a study of CD8+ T cells in alopecia areata. Once RNA had been extracted, it was reverse transcribed into cDNA to act as the sequencing template. The method was immunoSEQ multiplex PCR; TCRdb's version includes in-frame clones alone and lacks a portion of them. In the table there are under 300,000 clones, under 80% of which are singletons. The source was CD4+ T cells sorted from blood, collected at week 0. All receptors derive from a human donor with alopecia areata.

The CDR3 here is CSVLVFPGQPQHF. DNA of the CDR3: TGCAGCGTTTTAGTTTTTCCTGGTCAGCCCCAGCATTTT. The chain joins TRBV29-1 to TRBJ1-5; D remains ambiguous. V lost 5 bases and J lost 6, with 14 bases in between. The CDR3 consists of 13 residues. Germline loops: CDR1 SQVTM, CDR2 ANQGSEA.

V is TRBV14 and J is TRBJ1-2, with a tentative D call TRBD1 (6 bases). CDR1 SGHDN and CDR2 FVKESK come from the germline V gene. Trimming shortened V by 4 bases and J by 4 bases, and 10 bases separated the two germline ends. There are 13 residues in the CDR3. CDR3 amino acids: CASSRDIGYGYTF. The CDR3, as DNA: TGTGCCAGCAGCCGGGACATAGGCTATGGCTACACCTTC.

The chain is built from TRBV30 and TRBJ2-2; 8 bases align to TRBD2. The CDR3 length is 15 residues. With 4 bases clipped from V and 0 bases from J, the junction kept 4 bases outside the gene matches. Germline CDR1 GTSNPN, CDR2 SVGIG (reference sequence). The CDR3: CAWKWRGANTGELFF. The DNA of the CDR3 is TGTGCCTGGAAATGGCGGGGGGCGAACACCGGGGAGCTGTTTTTT.

The chain links TRBV7-2 to TRBJ1-5; 8 nucleotides align to TRBD1. V lost 6 bases and J lost 6; bases outside the gene matches: 7. The CDR3 spans 14 residues. Germline loops: CDR1 SGHTA, CDR2 FQGNSA. The CDR3 loop reads CASRLTGEAQPQHF. CDR3 DNA sequence: TGTGCCAGCAGGCTGACAGGGGAGGCTCAGCCCCAGCATTTT.

The chain carries TRBV30 and TRBJ2-7; D is uncertain. This CDR3 region has 11 residues. V lost 7 bases and J 0 bases, leaving 7 bases between the germline ends. The germline V gene encodes CDR1 GTSNPN and CDR2 SVGIG (reference sequence). The CDR3 DNA is TGTGCCTCGGCGAGCTCCTACGAGCAGTACTTC. This translates into CASASSYEQYF.

The rearrangement joins TRBV7-9 to TRBJ1-4, with 11 bases lining up with TRBD1. Germline V gene sequence: CDR1 SEHNR, CDR2 FQNEAQ (reference sequence). With V trimmed by 5 bases and J by 8 bases, 4 bases remained unmatched. This CDR3 region has 14 residues. The DNA for the CDR3 is TGTGCCAGCAGCCCGGGACAGGGGGGAGAAAAACTGTTTTTT. It specifies CASSPGQGGEKLFF.

This chain uses TRBV10-3 with TRBJ2-5, with D possibly being TRBD2 (6 bases). Germline values: CDR1 ENHRY, CDR2 SYGVKD. The V gene lost 0 bases and the J gene lost 2 bases, with 13 bases spanning the gap. CDR3 size: 16 residues. The CDR3, as DNA: TGTGCCATCAGTGAGTCGGGTGCGGGGAAGCAAGAGACCCAGTACTTC. Protein: CAISESGAGKQETQYF.

The chain combines TRBV7-9 with TRBJ2-3, with 8 positions matching TRBD2. The CDR3 consists of 16 residues. V shed 8 bases, J shed 1 base, and the junction held 11 bases outside the gene matches. Per the germline V gene, CDR1 is SEHNR and CDR2 is FQNEAQ (reference sequence). CDR3 protein: CASSHLQRGRTDTQYF. CDR3 nucleotide sequence: TGTGCCAGCTCACACCTCCAGCGGGGGCGCACAGATACGCAGTATTTT.

There are a few counts of this clone. The V and J genes are TRBV6-5 and TRBJ2-5; 11 nucleotides agree with TRBD2. Per the germline V gene, CDR1 is MNHEY and CDR2 is SVGAGI. The trim removed 0 bases at V and 5 bases at J, leaving 2 bases unmatched. The CDR3 is 15 residues long. Written as DNA, the CDR3 is TGTGCCAGCAGTTACTCGAGGACTAGCGGGGAGACCCAGTACTTC. Translated: CASSYSRTSGETQYF.

The chain is built from TRBV5-6 and TRBJ2-5; 7 positions agree with TRBD2. V shed 5 bases, J shed 5 bases, and the junction held 6 bases outside the gene matches. This CDR3 spans 13 amino acids. Germline assignment: CDR1 SGHDT and CDR2 YYEEEE. The CDR3 reads CASRLLASETQYF. In DNA, the CDR3 is TGTGCCAGCAGACTACTAGCGAGCGAGACCCAGTACTTC.

This clone was seen only a few times. Written as DNA, the CDR3 is TGTGCCAGCAGCTCCCAGCCGAACACTGAAGCTTTCTTT. Its protein is CASSSQPNTEAFF. The chain employs TRBV7-2 and TRBJ1-1; D is undetermined. Trimming stripped 4 bases from V and 1 base from J, with 7 bases between. CDR3 length: 13 residues. Germline CDR1 SGHTA, CDR2 FQGNSA.

This chain connects TRBV18 to TRBJ2-7; no clear D gene. Germline V gives CDR1 KGHSH, CDR2 LQKENI. Trimming pared 8 bases from V and 0 bases from J, leaving 5 bases between. This CDR3 has 11 amino acids. In nucleotides, the CDR3 is TGTGCCAGCACCTCCTCCTACGAGCAGTACTTC. Its translation is CASTSSYEQYF. The full variable domain, completed using reference TRBV18 and TRBJ2-7, is NAGVMQNPRHLVRRRGQEARLRCSPMKGHSHVYWYRQLPEEGLKFMVYLQKENIIDESGMPKERFSAEFPKEGPSILRIQQVVRGDSAAYFCASTSSYEQYFGPGTRLTVT.

This chain links TRBV4-3 with TRBJ2-7; D perhaps matches TRBD2 (6 bases). Germline V gene sequence: CDR1 LGHNA, CDR2 YSLEER. The V and J ends lost 1 base and 0 bases respectively, with 7 bases between them. The CDR3 has 14 amino acids. The CDR3 DNA reads TGCGCCAGCAGCCAAGGGGGAGGCTCCTACGAGCAGTACTTC. The encoded protein is CASSQGGGSYEQYF.

This clone was observed once. The chain carries TRBV25-1 and TRBJ2-2; 9 nucleotides agree with TRBD1. Germline trimming cut 4 bases from V and 4 bases from J; bases unmatched to any gene: 7. The CDR3 contains 16 residues. Per the germline V gene, CDR1 is MGHDK and CDR2 is SYGVNS. The DNA for the CDR3 is TGTGCCAGCAGTGCGGGACAGGGCGGCGGCACCGGGGAGCTGTTTTTT. Protein: CASSAGQGGGTGELFF.

The chain recombines TRBV7-9 with TRBJ2-2; D remains unclear. The CDR3 is 15 residues long. Germline CDR1 and CDR2: SEHNR and FQNEAQ (reference sequence). Trimming stripped 6 bases from V and 8 bases from J, with 19 bases between. CDR3 DNA sequence: TGTGCCAGCAGATGGGAACAGACCCTCTATGGGGAGCTGTTTTTT. Protein: CASRWEQTLYGELFF.

As for this clone: The sample carries other DNA sequences with the same CDR3. The chain recombines TRBV29-1 with TRBJ2-3, with 8 bases aligning to TRBD1. The CDR3 sequence is 12 residues long. V lost 4 bases and J lost 4; bases outside the gene matches: 1. The germline CDR1 and CDR2 sequences are SQVTM and ANQGSEA. CDR3 sequence (DNA): TGCAGCGTTGGACAGGGGCCAGATACGCAGTATTTT. This sequence encodes CSVGQGPDTQYF.

This chain joins TRBV7-2 and TRBJ1-2; 7 bases agree with TRBD1. The length of the CDR3 is 14 residues. Losses at the gene ends were 5 bases for V and 1 base for J; bases not matched to a gene: 4. Germline assignment: CDR1 SGHTA and CDR2 FQGNSA. This CDR3 reads CASSRDSLNYGYTF. DNA of the CDR3: TGTGCCAGCAGCCGGGACAGTCTTAACTATGGCTACACCTTC.

This rearrangement joins TRBV14 to TRBJ2-1; D gene unclear. Trimming cost V 0 bases and J 2 bases, with 14 bases left between them. Germline V gives CDR1 SGHDN, CDR2 FVKESK. The CDR3 totals 17 residues. The CDR3 is CASSQDGGMYAYNEQFF. The CDR3 DNA is TGTGCCAGCAGCCAAGATGGTGGAATGTATGCCTACAATGAGCAGTTCTTC. The full variable domain, rest sourced from reference TRBV14 and TRBJ2-1, is EAGVTQFPSHSVIEKGQTVTLRCDPISGHDNLYWYRRVMGKEIKFLLHFVKESKQDESGMPNNRFLAERTGGTYSTLKVQPAELEDSGVYFCASSQDGGMYAYNEQFFGPGTRLTVL.

As concerns this clone: A read error may account for a junction end that differs from germline. J is TRBJ2-3 and V is TRBV27; the D gene is possibly TRBD2 (6 bases). The CDR3 is made up of 14 amino acids. Germline CDR1 MNHEY, CDR2 SMNVEV (reference sequence). The CDR3 protein is CASSVSRGTDTQYF. The CDR3 region has the DNA TGTGCCAGCAGTGTATCCCGGGGGACAGATACGCAGTATTTT.

CDR3 amino acids: CSLAGGAGDGYTF. The DNA of the CDR3 is TGCAGCTTAGCAGGGGGCGCCGGGGATGGCTACACCTTC. This sequence joins TRBV29-1 and TRBJ1-2; 8 bases fit TRBD1. The ends lost 8 bases at V and 6 bases at J; junction bases unmatched: 11. This CDR3 comprises 13 residues. CDR1 and CDR2 (germline): SQVTM, ANQGSEA.

This clone came up once. The chain employs TRBV9 and TRBJ2-7; D not resolved. V gave up 1 base and J gave up 3 bases, with 11 bases separating them. The V gene's germline CDR1 is SGDLS and CDR2 YYNGEE. The CDR3 covers 14 residues. The CDR3 nucleotides read TGTGCCAGCAGCGTAAATAGGGCTGACTACGAGCAGTACTTC. This gives the protein CASSVNRADYEQYF.

This clone was recorded a few times. The V and J genes are TRBV4-1 and TRBJ2-2, with a tentative D call TRBD2 (5 bases). This CDR3 region has 15 residues. CDR1 MGHRA and CDR2 YSYEKL come from the germline V gene. Trimming shortened V by 0 bases and J by 6 bases, and 11 bases separated the two germline ends. CDR3 coding DNA: TGCGCCAGCAGCCAAGATGCTATGGAGGCCGGGGAGCTGTTTTTT. Encoded protein: CASSQDAMEAGELFF.

This sequence joins TRBV1 and TRBJ2-2. TRBV1 is flagged as a pseudogene. This CDR3 is built from 12 residues. The DNA of the CDR3 is TGCACCAGCAGCCGGCGTACCGGGGAGCTGTTTTTT. Amino acids: CTSSRRTGELFF.

This sequence joins TRBV4-1 and TRBJ2-3; 8 bases match TRBD1. Trimming removed 4 bases from V and 2 bases from J; junction bases left unmatched: 8. The CDR3 runs to 16 residues. Germline-derived CDR1 and CDR2 are MGHRA and YSYEKL. The CDR3 is CASSPGQGLPTDTQYF. CDR3 bases: TGCGCCAGCAGCCCCGGACAGGGCTTACCCACAGATACGCAGTATTTT.

The genes are TRBV25-1 and TRBJ1-2; D may be TRBD1 (5 bases). Trimming shortened V by 6 bases and J by 0 bases, and 11 bases separated the two germline ends. The CDR3 has 14 amino acids. The germline CDR1 and CDR2 sequences are MGHDK and SYGVNS. As DNA, the CDR3 is TGTGCCAGCAGGCGGGACGGCACTAACTATGGCTACACCTTC. Translating gives CASRRDGTNYGYTF.

The rearrangement links TRBV9 to TRBJ2-3; D ambiguous. V lost 1 base, J lost 1 base, and 10 bases lay in between. The CDR3 is 15 residues long. Per the germline V gene, CDR1 is SGDLS and CDR2 is YYNGEE. Here the CDR3 reads CASSVSVRGTDTQYF. Written as DNA, the CDR3 is TGTGCCAGCAGCGTATCGGTTCGCGGCACAGATACGCAGTATTTT.